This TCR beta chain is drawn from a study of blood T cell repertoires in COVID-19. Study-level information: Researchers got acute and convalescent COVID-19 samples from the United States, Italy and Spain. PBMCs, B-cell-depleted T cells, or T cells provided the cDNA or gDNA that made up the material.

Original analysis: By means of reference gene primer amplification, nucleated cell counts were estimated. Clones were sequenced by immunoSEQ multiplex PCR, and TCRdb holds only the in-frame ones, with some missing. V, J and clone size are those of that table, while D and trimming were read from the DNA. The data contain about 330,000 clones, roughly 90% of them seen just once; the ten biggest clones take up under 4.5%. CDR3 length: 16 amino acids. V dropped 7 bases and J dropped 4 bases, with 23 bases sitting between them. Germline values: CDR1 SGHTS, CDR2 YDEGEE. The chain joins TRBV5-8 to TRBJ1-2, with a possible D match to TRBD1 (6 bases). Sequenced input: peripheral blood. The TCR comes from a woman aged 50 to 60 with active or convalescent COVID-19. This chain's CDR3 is CASEGGTMAPGYGYTF. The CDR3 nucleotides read TGTGCCAGCGAAGGGGGGACTATGGCTCCCGGCTATGGCTACACCTTC.